This entry features one T cell receptor (beta chain) sequence. Time point: pre-sensitization, week 0. Described treatment: therapeutic diphenylcyclopropenone sensitization with weekly scalp DPC. Extraction of total RNA was performed on unfractionated whole blood. The data belong to a study of human T cells and chemical hapten exposure. At the level of the study: All patients underwent weekly scalp dosing with diphenylcyclopropenone for the full roughly 25-week study.

TCRdb called the RACE reads again in MiXCR, with one record for every CDR3 protein. The table records about 93,000 distinct CDR3 sequences, roughly 8.5% of them present only once. V lost 5 bases, J lost 7 bases, and 13 bases lay in between. CDR1 and CDR2 from the germline V gene are KGHDR and SFDVKD. The CDR3 contains 13 residues. The chain joins TRBV24-1 to TRBJ1-2; D not certain. Material: whole blood, obtained in connection with sensitization to the hapten diphenylcyclopropenone (DPC). The clonotype originates from a man in his forties with alopecia areata. Some clones in this sample may be carry-over from other donors' samples. The CDR3 nucleotides read TGTGCCACCAGTGGTCGGGAACGGGGTGGCTACACCTTC. This codes for CATSGRERGGYTF.